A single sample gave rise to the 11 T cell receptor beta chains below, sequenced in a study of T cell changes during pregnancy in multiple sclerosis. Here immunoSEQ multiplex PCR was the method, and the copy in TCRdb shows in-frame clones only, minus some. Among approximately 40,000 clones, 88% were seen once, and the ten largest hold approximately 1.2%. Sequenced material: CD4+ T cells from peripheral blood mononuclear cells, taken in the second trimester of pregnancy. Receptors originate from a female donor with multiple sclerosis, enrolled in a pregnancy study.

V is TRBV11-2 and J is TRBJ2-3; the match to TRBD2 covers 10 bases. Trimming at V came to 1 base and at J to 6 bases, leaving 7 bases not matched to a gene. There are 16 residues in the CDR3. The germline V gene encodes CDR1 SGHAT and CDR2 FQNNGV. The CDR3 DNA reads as TGTGCCAGCAGCTTAGGAGCTAGCGGGAGTCTGGATACGCAGTATTTT. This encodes CASSLGASGSLDTQYF.

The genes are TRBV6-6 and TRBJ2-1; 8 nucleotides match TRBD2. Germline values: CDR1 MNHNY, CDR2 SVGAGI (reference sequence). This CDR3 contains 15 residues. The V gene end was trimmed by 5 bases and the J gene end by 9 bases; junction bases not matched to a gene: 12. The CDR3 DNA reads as TGTGCCAGCAGTCCCGGGACTAGTTCAGGCGCTGAGCAGTTCTTC. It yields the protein CASSPGTSSGAEQFF.

The CDR3 reads CASTTMVPGANVLTF. Here the CDR3 DNA reads TGTGCCAGCACCACTATGGTTCCTGGGGCCAACGTCCTGACTTTC. The chain has TRBV28 and TRBJ2-6; D is unclear. The germline gives CDR1 MDHEN, CDR2 SYDVKM. This CDR3 is 15 amino acids long. Trimming shortened V by 7 bases and J by 2 bases, and 12 bases separated the two germline ends.

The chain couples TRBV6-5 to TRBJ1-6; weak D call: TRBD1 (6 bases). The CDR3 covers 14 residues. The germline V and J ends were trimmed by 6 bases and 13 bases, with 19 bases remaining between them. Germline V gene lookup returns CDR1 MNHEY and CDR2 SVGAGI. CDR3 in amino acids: CASRRQGSDGPLHF. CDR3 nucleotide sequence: TGTGCCAGCAGACGCCAGGGGTCCGACGGGCCCCTCCACTTT.

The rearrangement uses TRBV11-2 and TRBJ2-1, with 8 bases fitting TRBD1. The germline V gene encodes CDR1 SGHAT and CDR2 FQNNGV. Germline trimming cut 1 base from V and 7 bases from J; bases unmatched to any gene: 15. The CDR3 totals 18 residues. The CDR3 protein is CASSLVGVRTGTMNEQFF. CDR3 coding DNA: TGTGCCAGCAGCTTAGTCGGGGTCCGGACAGGGACGATGAATGAGCAGTTCTTC.

The CDR3 region is CASSHGLAGGGGRTDTQYF. The DNA for the CDR3 is TGTGCCAGCAGCCACGGACTAGCGGGAGGCGGGGGGAGAACAGATACGCAGTATTTT. V and J are TRBV4-2 and TRBJ2-3; the match to TRBD2 covers 14 bases. V lost 3 bases, J lost 3 bases, and 11 bases stayed unmatched. The CDR3 sequence is 19 residues long. In germline, CDR1 is LGHNA, CDR2 YNFKEQ.

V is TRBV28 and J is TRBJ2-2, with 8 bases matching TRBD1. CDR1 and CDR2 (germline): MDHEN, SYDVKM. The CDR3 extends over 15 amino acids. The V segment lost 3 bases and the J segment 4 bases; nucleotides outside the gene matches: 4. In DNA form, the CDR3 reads TGTGCCAGCAGTTTGGGGGACAGGCCCACCGGGGAGCTGTTTTTT. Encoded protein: CASSLGDRPTGELFF.

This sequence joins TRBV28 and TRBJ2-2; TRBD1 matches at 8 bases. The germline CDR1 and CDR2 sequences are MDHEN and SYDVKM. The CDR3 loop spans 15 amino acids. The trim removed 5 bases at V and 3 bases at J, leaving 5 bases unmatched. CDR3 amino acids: CASSLDRGDTGELFF. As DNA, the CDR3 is TGTGCCAGCAGTCTCGACAGGGGCGACACCGGGGAGCTGTTTTTT.

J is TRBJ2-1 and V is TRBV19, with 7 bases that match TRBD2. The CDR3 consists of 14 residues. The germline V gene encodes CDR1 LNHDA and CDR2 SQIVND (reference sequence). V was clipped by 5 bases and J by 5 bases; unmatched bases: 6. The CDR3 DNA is TGTGCCAGTAGTGTGACTAGCCCCAACAATGAGCAGTTCTTC. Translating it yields CASSVTSPNNEQFF.

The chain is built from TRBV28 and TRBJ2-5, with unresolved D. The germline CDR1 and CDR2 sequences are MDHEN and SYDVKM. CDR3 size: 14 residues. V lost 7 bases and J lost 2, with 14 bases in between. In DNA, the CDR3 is TGTGCCAGCACCGCGCAGGATAGGCAAGAGACCCAGTACTTC. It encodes CASTAQDRQETQYF.

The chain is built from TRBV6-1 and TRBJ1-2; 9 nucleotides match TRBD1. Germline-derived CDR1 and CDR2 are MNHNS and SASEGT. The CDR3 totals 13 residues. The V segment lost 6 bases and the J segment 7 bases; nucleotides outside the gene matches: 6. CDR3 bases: TGTGCCAGCAGCGGGACAGGGAGATCTGGCTACACCTTC. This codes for CASSGTGRSGYTF.